A single sample is the source of the 26 T cell receptor beta chains below, sequenced in a study of shared clonotypes between healthy human individuals. The repertoire was sequenced with immunoSEQ multiplex PCR; TCRdb's copy has only in-frame clones and lacks some. The table has 2 million or so clones, roughly 96% seen once. The sequenced sample consisted of naive CD4+ T cells sorted from blood. Subset indicated: CD45RA+ positively selected. These receptors came from a man in his late teens or twenties in good health.

The gene calls are TRBV28 and TRBJ2-7; D might be TRBD1 (5 bases). The length of the CDR3 is 14 residues. Germline CDR1 MDHEN, CDR2 SYDVKM. V was clipped by 7 bases and J by 3 bases, with 16 bases between them. The chain's CDR3 is CASTYRVGVYEQYF. DNA for the CDR3: TGTGCCAGCACCTACCGGGTAGGGGTCTACGAGCAGTACTTC.

This chain links TRBV10-3 with TRBJ2-3, with 8 bases matching TRBD2. There are 16 residues in the CDR3. Germline V gene lookup returns CDR1 ENHRY and CDR2 SYGVKD. Germline trimming cut 4 bases from V and 0 bases from J; bases unmatched to any gene: 6. CDR3 region: CAISVRLASSTDTQYF. CDR3 bases: TGTGCCATCAGTGTTCGACTAGCGTCTAGCACAGATACGCAGTATTTT.

This chain joins TRBV5-4 and TRBJ1-2; D is uncertain. The germline V gene encodes CDR1 SGHNT and CDR2 YYREEE (reference sequence). V dropped 0 bases and J dropped 7 bases, with 7 bases sitting between them. The CDR3 has 12 amino acids. In DNA, the CDR3 is TGTGCCAGCAGCTTGGGTGCTAGTGGCTACACCTTC. Protein product: CASSLGASGYTF.

In DNA form, the CDR3 reads TGTGCCAGCAGTGAACTCGCTAGCGGGGGAAGCTCCTACAATGAGCAGTTCTTC. Amino acid sequence: CASSELASGGSSYNEQFF. The rearrangement joins TRBV25-1 to TRBJ2-1, with TRBD2 identical over 10 bases. CDR3 length equals 18 residues. J gave up 0 bases and V 2 bases, and 7 bases lay outside the gene matches. Germline V gene sequence: CDR1 MGHDK, CDR2 SYGVNS.

The V call is TRBV6-6, the J call TRBJ1-5; a weak D match, TRBD1 (5 bases). CDR1 and CDR2 (germline): MNHNY, SVGAGI (reference sequence). This CDR3 contains 15 residues. V was clipped by 6 bases and J by 4 bases, with 16 bases between them. The CDR3 DNA reads as TGTGCCAGCAGACTCCCGGGGGGAGAGAATCAGCCCCAGCATTTT. Its protein product is CASRLPGGENQPQHF.

The V and J genes are TRBV6-5 and TRBJ1-4, with D possibly TRBD1 on 6 matching bases. V dropped 6 bases and J dropped 7 bases, with 15 bases sitting between them. The CDR3 covers 14 residues. In germline, CDR1 is MNHEY, CDR2 SVGAGI. The CDR3 DNA is TGTGCCAGCAGCACAGGGTCGGTGGGTGAAAAACTGTTTTTT. It encodes CASSTGSVGEKLFF.

V and J are TRBV4-1 and TRBJ2-1; 11 bases are shared with TRBD2. J gave up 6 bases and V 2 bases, and 3 bases lay outside the gene matches. Germline V CDR1 and CDR2: MGHRA, YSYEKL. This CDR3 contains 15 residues. CDR3 region: CASSQTGTSGNEQFF. The DNA of the CDR3 is TGCGCCAGCAGCCAAACCGGGACTAGCGGCAATGAGCAGTTCTTC.

CDR3 amino acids: CASSLAGQIDNQPQHF. In DNA form, the CDR3 reads TGTGCCAGCAGTCTAGCAGGGCAGATCGACAATCAGCCCCAGCATTTT. This chain links TRBV28 with TRBJ1-5; TRBD1 is a possible D gene (5 bases). Trimming stripped 5 bases from V and 3 bases from J, with 17 bases between. This CDR3 contains 16 residues. CDR1 is MDHEN and CDR2 is SYDVKM in the germline V gene.

V and J are TRBV6-5 and TRBJ1-4, with D hard to call. The V end was cut by 6 bases, the J end by 0 bases, with 5 bases between. CDR3 length: 13 amino acids. Germline V gene sequence: CDR1 MNHEY, CDR2 SVGAGI. The CDR3 loop is CASRRATNEKLFF. Here the CDR3 DNA reads TGTGCCAGCAGAAGGGCAACTAATGAAAAACTGTTTTTT.

The chain employs TRBV15 and TRBJ2-1; unclear D gene. Germline values: CDR1 LNHNV, CDR2 YYDKDF (reference sequence). The V and J ends lost 2 bases and 0 bases respectively, with 14 bases between them. The CDR3 is 17 amino acids. CDR3 protein: CATSRWPMSSSYNEQFF. The CDR3 DNA is TGTGCCACCAGCAGATGGCCGATGTCTAGCTCCTACAATGAGCAGTTCTTC.

The chain employs TRBV30 and TRBJ1-2; a possible D gene is TRBD1 (5 bases). V was trimmed by 5 bases and J by 4 bases, leaving 14 bases between them. The CDR3 length is 13 residues. Germline V CDR1 and CDR2: GTSNPN, SVGIG (reference sequence). This CDR3 reads CAWGLGESYGYTF. The CDR3 DNA reads TGTGCCTGGGGGTTGGGGGAATCCTATGGCTACACCTTC.

The chain couples TRBV18 to TRBJ2-5, with a possible D match to TRBD1 (6 bases). V was pared by 2 bases and J by 5 bases, with 15 bases between. Per germline, CDR1 KGHSH and CDR2 LQKENI. This CDR3 is built from 15 residues. CDR3 residues: CASSPGFGGAETQYF. The CDR3 DNA sequence: TGTGCCAGCTCACCAGGATTTGGGGGCGCGGAGACCCAGTACTTC.

This chain joins TRBV7-3 and TRBJ1-5; D remains unclear. V was trimmed by 0 bases and J by 8 bases, leaving 8 bases between them. This CDR3 region has 13 residues. The V gene's germline CDR1 is SGHTA and CDR2 FQGTGA. DNA of the CDR3: TGTGCCAGCAGCTTAACGCTGGAGAAGCCCCAGCATTTT. Translating it yields CASSLTLEKPQHF.

The chain carries TRBV7-8 and TRBJ1-2; no clear D gene. This CDR3 has 15 residues. From germline, CDR1 is SGHVS and CDR2 FQNEAQ. Between the trimmed V and J ends, which lost 5 bases and 1 base, there was a span of 14 bases. The CDR3 sequence: CASSPHIRYNYGYTF. As DNA, the CDR3 is TGTGCCAGCAGCCCCCACATACGTTATAACTATGGCTACACCTTC.

The chain links TRBV6-6 to TRBJ1-2; D might be TRBD1 (5 bases). The germline CDR1 and CDR2 sequences are MNHNY and SVGAGI (reference sequence). The CDR3 has 15 residues. V lost 2 bases and J lost 4, with 14 bases in between. The CDR3 DNA sequence: TGTGCCAGCAGTTACGTCTCGGGGGGGGGCTATGGCTACACCTTC. The encoded protein is CASSYVSGGGYGYTF.

The gene calls are TRBV7-9 and TRBJ2-7, with 9 bases identical to TRBD1. Germline CDR1 reads SEHNR; CDR2 reads FQNEAQ (reference sequence). This CDR3 comprises 14 residues. V lost 3 bases, J lost 3 bases, and 3 bases stayed unmatched. CDR3 nucleotides: TGTGCCAGCAGCTTCGGACAGGGGAGCTACGAGCAGTACTTC. Protein product: CASSFGQGSYEQYF.

The chain couples TRBV6-4 to TRBJ2-7; TRBD1 aligns across 7 bases. J lost 3 bases, V lost 7 bases, and 12 bases had no gene match. The CDR3 length is 15 residues. Germline CDR1 MRHNA, CDR2 SNTAGT. CDR3 DNA: TGTGCCAGCACCCGCCGGGACAGACTATTCTACGAGCAGTACTTC. The encoded protein is CASTRRDRLFYEQYF.

This clone was recorded only once. The gene calls are TRBV29-1 and TRBJ2-5, with 8 bases lining up with TRBD1. Germline V CDR1 and CDR2: SQVTM, ANQGSEA. The CDR3 spans 13 residues. With V trimmed by 5 bases and J by 1 base, 3 bases remained unmatched. CDR3 protein: CSVPDRGQETQYF. The DNA of the CDR3 is TGCAGCGTTCCAGACAGGGGCCAAGAGACCCAGTACTTC.

The gene calls are TRBV27 and TRBJ1-2, with a weak D call TRBD1 (6 bases). Germline V gene lookup returns CDR1 MNHEY and CDR2 SMNVEV (reference sequence). Trimming left V 6 bases short and J 2 bases short, with 16 bases between. The CDR3 is 15 residues long. The CDR3 DNA is TGTGCCAGCAGCCTTACCGGGGGCTCAAACTATGGCTACACCTTC. Translating gives CASSLTGGSNYGYTF.

The chain uses TRBV7-2 and TRBJ2-2; 7 nucleotides align to TRBD2. Germline assignment: CDR1 SGHTA and CDR2 FQGNSA. This CDR3 is 15 amino acids long. Trimming removed 5 bases from V and 5 bases from J; junction bases left unmatched: 8. The CDR3 DNA reads as TGTGCCAGCAGCCCTAGCGTACTAGCGACCGGGGAGCTGTTTTTT. Protein sequence: CASSPSVLATGELFF. Complete variable domain (other parts from reference TRBV7-2 and TRBJ2-2): GAGVSQSPSNKVTEKGKDVELRCDPISGHTALYWYRQSLGQGLEFLIYFQGNSAPDKSGLPSDRFSAERTGGSVSTLTIQRTQQEDSAVYLCASSPSVLATGELFFGEGSRLTVL.

The V call is TRBV2, the J call TRBJ2-5; perhaps TRBD2 as D (6 bases). The CDR3 is made up of 12 amino acids. The ends were cut back, 7 bases at V and 5 bases at J, with 11 bases in the middle. In germline, CDR1 is SNHLY, CDR2 FYNNEI. The CDR3 nucleotides read TGTGCCAGCACCGGGAGCAAGGAGACCCAGTACTTC. Translation gives CASTGSKETQYF.

The chain couples TRBV5-1 to TRBJ2-5; weak D call: TRBD1 (6 bases). CDR3 length: 13 residues. V dropped 4 bases and J dropped 3 bases, with 10 bases sitting between them. Germline V gene data show CDR1 as SGHRS and CDR2 as YFSETQ. The CDR3: CASSPWTEETQYF. As DNA, the CDR3 is TGCGCCAGCAGCCCTTGGACAGAAGAGACCCAGTACTTC.

This chain connects TRBV30 to TRBJ1-5; D is ambiguous. V lost 2 bases, J lost 7 bases, and 12 bases lay in between. This CDR3 is built from 13 residues. The germline V gene encodes CDR1 GTSNPN and CDR2 SVGIG (reference sequence). In DNA, the CDR3 is TGTGCCTGGAGTTTAGGGTCTGGACAGCCCCAGCATTTT. Its protein is CAWSLGSGQPQHF.

This chain connects TRBV10-1 to TRBJ2-7; possibly TRBD2 for D (5 bases). CDR1 and CDR2 from the germline V gene are WNHNN and SYGVQD (reference sequence). The CDR3 sequence is 15 residues long. Trimming took 2 bases from V and 2 from J, leaving 13 bases between them. CDR3 in amino acids: CASSETGKYPYEQYF. The CDR3, as DNA: TGCGCCAGCAGTGAGACGGGGAAGTACCCCTACGAGCAGTACTTC.

The chain is built from TRBV30 and TRBJ1-5; D remains unclear. This CDR3 contains 16 residues. Germline assignment: CDR1 GTSNPN and CDR2 SVGIG (reference sequence). Trimming stripped 0 bases from V and 2 bases from J, with 14 bases between. Here the CDR3 reads CAWSVRGDGGNQPQHF. The CDR3 DNA is TGTGCCTGGAGTGTAAGAGGCGATGGGGGCAATCAGCCCCAGCATTTT.

The rearrangement uses TRBV7-2 and TRBJ1-1, with D unresolved. Trimming pared 5 bases from V and 1 base from J, leaving 11 bases between. This CDR3 is built from 14 residues. The germline gives CDR1 SGHTA, CDR2 FQGNSA. The CDR3 sequence is CASSPRSGNTEAFF. The CDR3 DNA is TGTGCCAGCAGCCCGCGATCCGGGAACACTGAAGCTTTCTTT.